The sequence of this TCR beta chain was determined in a study of beta chain features in type 1 diabetes (dated by TCRdb to the late 2010s). Background on the whole study: Mean age, gender distribution, total cell number and subset yield did not differ between patients and healthy donors. Regulatory and stem cell-like memory subsets were isolated from only 8 patients and 8 healthy donors, whereas naive and central memory subsets came from all 28 donors. In the study, recently diagnosed type 1 diabetes patients and matched healthy donors were compared on the TCRB repertoires of their sorted circulating CD4+ T cell subsets. Across all samples, some 110,000,000 sorted cells were examined, and cell number per subset correlated strongly with RNA yield. General study outcomes and caveats: Because cDNA rather than genomic DNA was sequenced, highly expressing activated cells could have been over-represented, although no difference in activation and CD3 levels was found between groups. A moderate but significant shortening of TCRB CDR3 length was observed in type 1 diabetes patients in all four CD4+ subsets. Shorter templates might be favored by PCR, yet because patient and control samples were amplified and corrected together, any such skew would affect both groups equally. HLA sub-analyses involved small numbers of individuals, so any influence of HLA type on TCRB rearrangement remained unresolved. Naive, central memory and regulatory TCRB repertoires appeared more similar among patients than among healthy donors. At VDJ recombination sites, type 1 diabetes patients had fewer insertions and more deleted nucleotides, which implies abnormalities in thymic rearrangement.

V lost 5 bases and J lost 2 bases, and the count of bases not matched to a germline gene is 6. The germline V gene encodes CDR1 SGHTA and CDR2 FQGTGA. The CDR3 holds 16 amino acids from the cysteine to the phenylalanine. The read is trimmed to its CDR3 DNA, 48 bases read in frame from base 1. This clone was counted between two and nine times. No cognate antigen has been identified for it. The record has no base qualities; no much larger clone is one base away. The entire isolated RNA was reverse transcribed using the High Capacity cDNA Reverse Transcription Kit, and thus expressed TCRB transcripts were sequenced. Naive, central memory and regulatory T cell samples underwent deep immunoSEQ sequencing, averaging roughly 3.4 million total reads per sample. After sorted cells were lysed in RLT buffer, RNA was extracted with DNase-treated RNeasy Micro or Mini kits, with the choice depending on cell number. Each cell subset was processed separately to prevent cross-contamination, with patient and healthy donor samples processed together. The immunoSEQ multiplex PCR was used to amplify TCRB sequences from cDNA, generating 87-bp fragments that spanned the CDR3 region. Sequencing of the amplicons was done on the Illumina HiSeq platform. The study's processing was this. Synthetic template baselines were used to correct PCR bias computationally, reads within Hamming distance 2 were collapsed together, and singletons that could not be merged were discarded. Reads were aligned against IMGT so that V, D and J genes, CDR3 length and insertions or deletions at six rearrangement sites could be assigned. Within each subset, clonotype counts were normalized to sorted cell number, after which true diversity and Gini coefficients were computed with the tcR R package. Repertoire sharing was quantified using the overlap coefficient calculated on TCRB nucleotide sequences. Out-of-frame TCRB sequences from naive cells were analyzed to stand in for the pre-selection repertoire. TCRdb took this table from immuneACCESS and kept in-frame rearrangements with V and J called. Such tables lack part of the clones; where checked against another copy, unresolved V genes explain under half of the gap, and the rest is unexplained. That table furnishes V, J and clone size, whereas the DNA furnished D and trimming. Recorded for this sample are a few hundred thousand clones; 16% of them occurred a single time. About 0.08% of the sample goes to the ten largest clones.

Each donor gave one peripheral blood draw, averaging roughly 0.11 L, which was collected into heparinised tubes. A BD FACSAria II and a panel including CD45RO, CCR7, CD25, CD127, CD95 and CD27 were used to sort naive, central memory, regulatory and stem cell-like memory CD4+ T cells. Every sorted population had a purity above 95%. Right away, PBMCs were isolated by Lymphoprep density gradient centrifugation and were stained directly, with no culture step. To minimize batch effects, samples were stained and sorted in pairs, one healthy donor with one patient per experiment. The source of this sequence is a man aged 25 to 40 with type 1 diabetes. Sequencing used naive CD4+ T cells from blood. This sample's cell subset or site label indicates: true naive CD4+ T cells. The chain is made from TRBV7-3 and TRBJ2-1, and 10 junctional nucleotides match TRBD1. The bases read TGTGCCAGCAGCAACCCGACAGGGGGCCCCTACAATGAGCAGTTCTTC. Translation gives CASSNPTGGPYNEQFF.